Each of the 27 T cell receptor beta chains below was sequenced from the same sample in a study of cytomegalovirus exposure and HLA in healthy donors. Researchers ran the PCR with 60 Vbeta and 13 Jbeta primers. Clones were read by immunoSEQ multiplex PCR, and TCRdb kept only the in-frame ones, dropping some. Here the sample spans 150,000 to 180,000 clones, roughly 83% being singletons. Sequencing was carried out using PBMCs. These receptors were collected from a man younger than 45 in good health and CMV-seropositive.

The chain is built from TRBV6-4 and TRBJ1-5, with D hard to call. This CDR3 has 13 residues. The V and J ends lost 6 bases and 3 bases respectively, with 9 bases between them. CDR1 is MRHNA and CDR2 is SNTAGT in the germline V gene. CDR3 amino acids: CASSREPNQPQHF. For the CDR3, the DNA is TGTGCCAGCAGCCGGGAGCCCAATCAGCCCCAGCATTTT.

The chain couples TRBV19 to TRBJ1-1; 7 positions match TRBD1. CDR3 length equals 15 residues. CDR1 is LNHDA, CDR2 SQIVND, per germline (reference sequence). J lost 0 bases, V lost 7 bases, and 8 bases had no gene match. The CDR3 here is CASTPLTGVNTEAFF. CDR3 coding DNA: TGTGCCAGTACCCCCCTAACAGGGGTGAACACTGAAGCTTTCTTT.

V and J are TRBV4-1 and TRBJ2-1; TRBD2 agrees at 11 bases. The J segment lost 2 bases and the V segment lost 1 base, leaving 10 bases of the junction unmatched. The CDR3 has 19 residues. Per germline, CDR1 MGHRA and CDR2 YSYEKL. In DNA form, the CDR3 reads TGCGCCAGCAGCCAAGGGGAGGGTAGCGGGAGGGCCACCTACAATGAGCAGTTCTTC. It codes for CASSQGEGSGRATYNEQFF.

This chain links TRBV2 with TRBJ2-6, with a tentative D call TRBD1 (6 bases). This CDR3 comprises 14 residues. Per germline, CDR1 SNHLY and CDR2 FYNNEI. V shed 8 bases and J shed 2 bases, with 10 bases lying between them. CDR3 loop: CASVRGTGANVLTF. The CDR3 region has the DNA TGTGCCAGCGTGAGGGGGACTGGGGCCAACGTCCTGACTTTC. The variable domain in full, with the rest retrieved from reference TRBV2 and TRBJ2-6, is EPEVTQTPSHQVTQMGQEVILRCVPISNHLYFYWYRQILGQKVEFLVSFYNNEISEKSEIFDDQFSVERPDGSNFTLKIRSTKLEDSAMYFCASVRGTGANVLTFGAGSRLTVL.

The J gene is TRBJ1-2, the V gene TRBV6-8; TRBD1 matches at 12 bases. This CDR3 has 17 residues. The germline CDR1 and CDR2 sequences are MNHGY and SAAAGT. Trimming cost V 2 bases and J 6 bases; bases outside gene matches: 10. CDR3 protein: CASSYPRDRGLIDGYTF. CDR3 bases: TGTGCCAGCAGTTACCCTCGGGACAGGGGGCTGATTGATGGCTACACCTTC.

This clone was recorded only once. The chain uses TRBV5-1 and TRBJ2-1, with 8 bases aligning to TRBD2. The CDR3 runs to 16 residues. CDR1 and CDR2 from the germline V gene are SGHRS and YFSETQ. V dropped 4 bases and J dropped 5; count of bases not matched to a gene: 11. CDR3 nucleotide sequence: TGCGCCAGCAGCCTGAACCAGCGGGAGTATCACAATGAGCAGTTCTTC. It specifies CASSLNQREYHNEQFF. The full variable domain, in which reference TRBV5-1 and TRBJ2-1 provide the parts outside the CDR3, is KAGVTQTPRYLIKTRGQQVTLSCSPISGHRSVSWYQQTPGQGLQFLFEYFSETQRNKGNFPGRFSGRQFSNSRSEMNVSTLELGDSALYLCASSLNQREYHNEQFFGPGTRLTVL.

This clone has only a few counts. The chain combines TRBV7-9 with TRBJ2-7, with 7 bases that match TRBD2. CDR3 length: 14 amino acids. Germline V gene lookup returns CDR1 SEHNR and CDR2 FQNEAQ (reference sequence). Losses at the gene ends were 5 bases for V and 6 bases for J; bases not matched to a gene: 10. CDR3 sequence: CASSPPRGGFEQYF. The CDR3 region has the DNA TGTGCCAGCAGCCCGCCACGCGGGGGATTCGAGCAGTACTTC.

The chain has TRBV10-3 and TRBJ2-7; D might be TRBD1 (6 bases). In germline, CDR1 is ENHRY, CDR2 SYGVKD. The germline V and J ends were trimmed by 6 bases and 0 bases, with 15 bases remaining between them. The CDR3 extends over 15 amino acids. The chain's CDR3 is CAISGAGDLSYEQYF. The CDR3 DNA is TGTGCCATCAGCGGGGCAGGGGACCTCTCCTACGAGCAGTACTTC.

This clone has a handful of counts. V gene TRBV25-1 combines with J gene TRBJ2-5; D is possibly TRBD2 (6 bases). V gave up 6 bases and J gave up 5 bases, with 19 bases separating them. Looked up from germline, CDR1 is MGHDK and CDR2 is SYGVNS. CDR3 length: 15 amino acids. CDR3 residues: CASRGGAEPPETQYF. The CDR3 nucleotides are TGTGCCAGCAGGGGGGGAGCAGAGCCCCCGGAGACCCAGTACTTC.

The CDR3 sequence: CASSLSTSGANVLTF. DNA for the CDR3: TGTGCCAGCAGTTTGAGCACCTCTGGGGCCAACGTCCTGACTTTC. This chain links TRBV6-1 with TRBJ2-6; no firm D call. This CDR3 has 15 residues. V dropped 5 bases and J dropped 0 bases, with 8 bases sitting between them. Germline CDR1 reads MNHNS; CDR2 reads SASEGT.

The chain recombines TRBV9 with TRBJ2-1; 11 bases line up with TRBD2. Germline V lookup: CDR1 SGDLS, CDR2 YYNGEE. V lost 4 bases and J lost 8; bases outside the gene matches: 11. The CDR3 is 16 amino acids. The CDR3 sequence is CASSIGLAGLRDEQFF. The CDR3, as DNA: TGTGCCAGCAGCATAGGACTAGCGGGCCTTAGGGATGAGCAGTTCTTC.

J is TRBJ2-3 and V is TRBV27; 7 bases fit TRBD2. This CDR3 contains 15 residues. The V and J ends lost 5 bases and 0 bases, in that order; junction bases with no gene match: 5. Germline V CDR1 and CDR2: MNHEY, SMNVEV (reference sequence). The CDR3 DNA reads TGTGCCAGCAGTCCAGCGGGAAGGAGCACAGATACGCAGTATTTT. Protein sequence: CASSPAGRSTDTQYF.

This chain connects TRBV7-8 to TRBJ2-3; the D gene is possibly TRBD1 (5 bases). Trimming removed 1 base from V and 2 bases from J, with 10 bases in between. Germline values: CDR1 SGHVS, CDR2 FQNEAQ. The length of the CDR3 is 15 residues. CDR3 region: CASSLEGGATDTQYF. The CDR3 DNA reads TGTGCCAGCAGCTTAGAAGGTGGGGCCACAGATACGCAGTATTTT.

The chain recombines TRBV6-5 with TRBJ2-3; 8 nucleotides align to TRBD1. Germline V gives CDR1 MNHEY, CDR2 SVGAGI. The CDR3 runs to 14 residues. With V trimmed by 10 bases and J by 0 bases, 6 bases remained unmatched. CDR3 residues: CATRQGASTDTQYF. The CDR3 region has the DNA TGTGCCACCCGGCAGGGGGCCAGCACAGATACGCAGTATTTT.

The chain recombines TRBV9 with TRBJ2-2, with 10 bases lining up with TRBD2. The CDR3 has 16 residues. CDR1 SGDLS and CDR2 YYNGEE come from the germline V gene. The J segment lost 7 bases and the V segment lost 5 bases, leaving 11 bases of the junction unmatched. CDR3 region: CASRVNLAGAVGELFF. Here the CDR3 DNA reads TGTGCCAGCAGAGTCAACCTAGCGGGAGCGGTCGGGGAGCTGTTTTTT.

In this sample, this clone turned up once. Other DNA sequences in the same sample also yield this CDR3. The chain carries TRBV18 and TRBJ2-7; 11 nucleotides align to TRBD1. The CDR3 loop spans 15 amino acids. Germline trimming cut 3 bases from V and 1 base from J; bases unmatched to any gene: 2. CDR1 is KGHSH and CDR2 is LQKENI in the germline V gene. The CDR3 nucleotides read TGTGCCAGCTCACCGGGGACAGGGGGTTCCTACGAGCAGTACTTC. Translation gives CASSPGTGGSYEQYF.

The chain employs TRBV4-1 and TRBJ2-4; perhaps TRBD2 as D (7 bases). CDR1 and CDR2 (germline): MGHRA, YSYEKL. V was trimmed by 3 bases and J by 3 bases, leaving 18 bases between them. The length of the CDR3 is 17 residues. The CDR3 DNA follows: TGCGCCAGCAGCCAGCCTGACCTGGGGGGGCGCAAAAACATTCAGTACTTC. Amino acid sequence: CASSQPDLGGRKNIQYF.

This chain connects TRBV27 to TRBJ2-7, with 11 bases that match TRBD1. This CDR3 has 14 residues. With 4 bases clipped from V and 4 bases from J, the junction kept 3 bases outside the gene matches. Per germline, CDR1 MNHEY and CDR2 SMNVEV (reference sequence). Written as DNA, the CDR3 is TGTGCCAGCAGTTGGGACAGGGGGAAATACGAGCAGTACTTC. Amino acid sequence: CASSWDRGKYEQYF.

This chain uses TRBV14 with TRBJ1-6; 7 positions match TRBD1. CDR3 size: 14 residues. CDR1 and CDR2 from the germline V gene are SGHDN and FVKESK. J was trimmed by 8 bases and V by 4 bases; bases with no gene match: 5. The CDR3 bases are TGTGCCAGCAGCCCAGGGGGTTGGGATTCACCCCTCCACTTT. It translates to CASSPGGWDSPLHF.

V gene TRBV28 combines with J gene TRBJ2-7; TRBD2 agrees at 12 bases. Trimming at V came to 1 base and at J to 7 bases, leaving 2 bases not matched to a gene. CDR3 length: 14 amino acids. Germline CDR1 and CDR2: MDHEN and SYDVKM. CDR3 bases: TGTGCCAGCAGTTTATCAACTAGCGGGAGGGAGCAGTACTTC. It codes for CASSLSTSGREQYF. The whole variable domain, remainder taken from reference TRBV28 and TRBJ2-7, is DVKVTQSSRYLVKRTGEKVFLECVQDMDHENMFWYRQDPGLGLRLIYFSYDVKMKEKGDIPEGYSVSREKKERFSLILESASTNQTSMYLCASSLSTSGREQYFGPGTRLTVT.

V and J are TRBV5-8 and TRBJ1-4; D uncertain. The germline gives CDR1 SGHTS, CDR2 YDEGEE. This CDR3 contains 17 residues. V was trimmed by 5 bases and J by 0 bases, leaving 17 bases between them. CDR3 coding DNA: TGTGCCAGCAGAGCGATTGGCCTGTTGGCAACTAATGAAAAACTGTTTTTT. Protein: CASRAIGLLATNEKLFF.

The J gene is TRBJ1-4, the V gene TRBV2, with 7 bases identical to TRBD1. V shed 8 bases, J shed 8 bases, and the junction held 8 bases outside the gene matches. Germline V gene sequence: CDR1 SNHLY, CDR2 FYNNEI. The CDR3 consists of 13 residues. The CDR3 is CASQRQGGEKLFF. CDR3 sequence (DNA): TGTGCCAGCCAGAGGCAGGGGGGCGAAAAACTGTTTTTT.

The V call is TRBV19, the J call TRBJ1-6; 12 bases map to TRBD1. This CDR3 contains 19 residues. Germline CDR1 and CDR2: LNHDA and SQIVND (reference sequence). V was clipped by 7 bases and J by 6 bases; unmatched bases: 16. In DNA, the CDR3 is TGTGCCAGTAAACTAACCGGGGACAGGGGGCTTCGCGGTAATTCACCCCTCCACTTT. Encoded protein: CASKLTGDRGLRGNSPLHF. Looking up the rest from reference TRBV19 and TRBJ1-6 gives the full variable domain: DGGITQSPKYLFRKEGQNVTLSCEQNLNHDAMYWYRQDPGQGLRLIYYSQIVNDFQKGDIAEGYSVSREKKESFPLTVTSAQKNPTAFYLCASKLTGDRGLRGNSPLHFGNGTRLTVT.

J is TRBJ2-6 and V is TRBV21-1; whether TRBD2, the table's D call, matches the DNA was not checked. TRBV21-1 is termed a pseudogene. The CDR3 is made up of 19 amino acids. The CDR3 DNA sequence: TGTGCCAGCACCGTCCCCCTAGCGGAGAATACCTCTGGGGCCAACGTCCTGACTTTC. Protein: CASTVPLAENTSGANVLTF.

This clone was counted a few times. J is TRBJ2-7 and V is TRBV13; 8 bases fit TRBD1. The CDR3 sequence is 13 residues long. The J segment lost 4 bases and the V segment lost 5 bases, leaving 4 bases of the junction unmatched. Germline values: CDR1 PRHDT, CDR2 FYEKMQ (reference sequence). The CDR3 bases are TGTGCCAGCAGCCCCGGACAGGGATACGAGCAGTACTTC. Its translation: CASSPGQGYEQYF.

CDR3 coding DNA: TGTGCCAGCAGTCGGACAGGGCGCTCTGGAAACACCATATATTTT. Its protein product is CASSRTGRSGNTIYF. V is TRBV27 and J is TRBJ1-3; TRBD1 aligns across 8 bases. Germline lookup yields CDR1 MNHEY and CDR2 SMNVEV (reference sequence). V shed 5 bases and J 0 bases; nucleotides not matched to a gene: 3. CDR3 length: 15 residues.

This clone was counted only a few times. V gene TRBV5-4 combines with J gene TRBJ2-6; D possibly corresponds to TRBD2 (5 bases). Per the germline V gene, CDR1 is SGHNT and CDR2 is YYREEE (reference sequence). Trimming left V 10 bases short and J 2 bases short, with 13 bases between. The CDR3 sequence is 14 residues long. The CDR3 DNA is TGTGCCCCCCCCCGAGGGACTGGGGCCAACGTCCTGACTTTC. It translates to CAPPRGTGANVLTF. The complete variable domain, with remaining parts taken from reference TRBV5-4 and TRBJ2-6, reads ETGVTQSPTHLIKTRGQQVTLRCSSQSGHNTVSWYQQALGQGPQFIFQYYREEENGRGNFPPRFSGLQFPNYSSELNVNALELDDSALYLCAPPRGTGANVLTFGAGSRLTVL.